Below, 20 T cell receptor beta chains from the same sample are listed, as sequenced in a study of blood T cell repertoires in COVID-19. The assay was immunoSEQ multiplex PCR, and TCRdb's table has in-frame clones only and misses some. The table includes fewer than 350,000 clones, more than 75% detected once. Sample: PBMCs or T cells enriched from blood (not recorded which). The receptors were sampled from a woman in her thirties or forties with acute COVID-19.

The chain couples TRBV28 to TRBJ2-5; D possibly corresponds to TRBD1 (5 bases). V lost 2 bases, J lost 2 bases, and 6 bases lay in between. From germline, CDR1 is MDHEN and CDR2 SYDVKM. CDR3 size: 13 residues. CDR3 bases: TGTGCCAGCAGTTTAGACAGACAAGAGACCCAGTACTTC. This translates into CASSLDRQETQYF.

The CDR3 coding sequence is TGCGCCAGCAGCTTGGAGGGACTAGCGGCTGAGACCCAGTACTTC. Translating gives CASSLEGLAAETQYF. V and J are TRBV5-1 and TRBJ2-5; 11 positions match TRBD2. Germline CDR1 reads SGHRS; CDR2 reads YFSETQ. CDR3 length: 15 amino acids. J was trimmed by 5 bases and V by 0 bases; bases with no gene match: 3. The variable domain in full, completed from reference TRBV5-1 and TRBJ2-5, reads KAGVTQTPRYLIKTRGQQVTLSCSPISGHRSVSWYQQTPGQGLQFLFEYFSETQRNKGNFPGRFSGRQFSNSRSEMNVSTLELGDSALYLCASSLEGLAAETQYFGPGTRLLVL.

The chain uses TRBV6-6 and TRBJ2-1; 7 nucleotides agree with TRBD2. CDR1 and CDR2 from the germline V gene are MNHNY and SVGAGI (reference sequence). J lost 7 bases, V lost 2 bases, and 5 bases had no gene match. The CDR3 is 14 amino acids. The DNA for the CDR3 is TGTGCCAGCAGTTACGACGGAGCGGGGAATGAGCAGTTCTTC. Its protein is CASSYDGAGNEQFF.

The chain employs TRBV24-1 and TRBJ2-7; TRBD2 matches 10 bases. This CDR3 is 16 amino acids long. After removal of 4 bases from V and 7 bases from J, the junction contained 12 bases not matched to a gene. CDR1 and CDR2 (germline): KGHDR, SFDVKD. DNA of the CDR3: TGTGCCACCAGTGACCGGACTAGCGGAGGTACGGGGGAGCAGTACTTC. It yields the protein CATSDRTSGGTGEQYF.

CDR3 residues: CASSFSFNSPLHF. CDR3 DNA: TGTGCCAGCAGTTTCTCTTTCAATTCACCCCTCCACTTT. The chain is built from TRBV12-3 or TRBV12-4 and TRBJ1-6; D call uncertain. This CDR3 comprises 13 residues. V was trimmed by 3 bases and J by 7 bases, leaving 7 bases between them.

As regards this clone: The sample carries other DNA sequences with the same CDR3. The chain combines TRBV19 with TRBJ1-1; unclear D gene. The length of the CDR3 is 13 residues. Trimming left V 1 base short and J 1 base short, with 4 bases between. Per the germline V gene, CDR1 is LNHDA and CDR2 is SQIVND (reference sequence). CDR3 amino acids: CASSIGQNTEAFF. The CDR3 DNA reads TGTGCCAGTAGTATAGGACAGAACACTGAAGCTTTCTTT.

The rearrangement joins TRBV5-1 to TRBJ2-2; perhaps TRBD2 as D (6 bases). The CDR3 runs to 15 residues. The V and J ends lost 5 bases and 0 bases respectively, with 11 bases between them. Per germline, CDR1 SGHRS and CDR2 YFSETQ. The CDR3: CASRDAGPNTGELFF. The CDR3 bases are TGCGCCAGCAGGGACGCGGGACCGAACACCGGGGAGCTGTTTTTT.

The J gene is TRBJ2-1, the V gene TRBV5-1, with D perhaps TRBD2 (5 bases). There are 14 residues in the CDR3. Germline values: CDR1 SGHRS, CDR2 YFSETQ. Trimming took off 0 bases at V and 9 bases at J, with 13 bases between the two ends. CDR3 residues: CASSLGVSDFEQFF. Written as DNA, the CDR3 is TGCGCCAGCAGCTTGGGGGTTAGCGACTTTGAGCAGTTCTTC. Full variable domain (rest looked up from reference TRBV5-1 and TRBJ2-1): KAGVTQTPRYLIKTRGQQVTLSCSPISGHRSVSWYQQTPGQGLQFLFEYFSETQRNKGNFPGRFSGRQFSNSRSEMNVSTLELGDSALYLCASSLGVSDFEQFFGPGTRLTVL.

Concerning this clone itself: Different DNA sequences within this sample yield the same CDR3. The J gene is TRBJ2-5, the V gene TRBV7-9; TRBD1 might be the D (6 bases). There are 14 residues in the CDR3. Trimming stripped 6 bases from V and 2 bases from J, with 13 bases between. Germline assignment: CDR1 SEHNR and CDR2 FQNEAQ (reference sequence). The CDR3 loop reads CASSLRTEQETQYF. The CDR3 DNA is TGTGCCAGCAGTCTAAGGACAGAACAAGAGACCCAGTACTTC. The entire variable domain, with the rest obtained from reference TRBV7-9 and TRBJ2-5, is as follows: DTGVSQNPRHKITKRGQNVTFRCDPISEHNRLYWYRQTLGQGPEFLTYFQNEAQLEKSRLLSDRFSAERPKGSFSTLEIQRTEQGDSAMYLCASSLRTEQETQYFGPGTRLLVL.

This chain links TRBV2 with TRBJ1-1; D unclear. The CDR3 length is 12 residues. The V end lost 7 bases, the J end lost 5 bases, and 11 bases lay between the germline ends. CDR1 and CDR2 (germline): SNHLY, FYNNEI. This chain's CDR3 is CASTSGFTEAFF. The CDR3 region has the DNA TGTGCCAGCACCTCGGGGTTTACTGAAGCTTTCTTT.

The rearrangement uses TRBV30 and TRBJ2-1; TRBD2 aligns across 7 bases. This CDR3 is 13 amino acids long. V shed 0 bases and J 8 bases; nucleotides not matched to a gene: 4. The germline V gene encodes CDR1 GTSNPN and CDR2 SVGIG (reference sequence). CDR3 nucleotides: TGTGCCTGGAGTGTCCAGGGAGGGGATGAGCAGTTCTTC. Its translation is CAWSVQGGDEQFF.

The CDR3 spells CASRKMEVANTGELFF. Written as DNA, the CDR3 is TGTGCCAGCCGGAAGATGGAGGTCGCGAACACCGGGGAGCTGTTTTTT. V and J are TRBV19 and TRBJ2-2; D perhaps matches TRBD2 (5 bases). The CDR3 sequence is 16 residues long. V was clipped by 9 bases and J by 0 bases, with 17 bases between them. Germline loops: CDR1 LNHDA, CDR2 SQIVND (reference sequence). Complete variable domain (other parts from reference TRBV19 and TRBJ2-2): DGGITQSPKYLFRKEGQNVTLSCEQNLNHDAMYWYRQDPGQGLRLIYYSQIVNDFQKGDIAEGYSVSREKKESFPLTVTSAQKNPTAFYLCASRKMEVANTGELFFGEGSRLTVL.

The rearrangement joins TRBV7-3 to TRBJ1-5, with unresolved D. V was clipped by 3 bases and J by 5 bases, with 8 bases between them. CDR1 SGHTA and CDR2 FQGTGA come from the germline V gene. CDR3 length: 13 residues. DNA for the CDR3: TGTGCCAGCAGCTTGACGCAGGATCAGCCCCAGCATTTT. It encodes CASSLTQDQPQHF.

CDR3 DNA: TGTGCCAGCAGCAAACAGGCGAACACTGAAGCTTTCTTT. It translates to CASSKQANTEAFF. This chain links TRBV5-8 with TRBJ1-1; weak D call: TRBD1 (5 bases). The CDR3 has 13 residues. Germline V gene data show CDR1 as SGHTS and CDR2 as YDEGEE. V lost 4 bases and J lost 1, with 8 bases in between.

The V and J genes are TRBV5-1 and TRBJ1-4; tentative D call: TRBD1 (6 bases). The CDR3 has 16 residues. Germline V gene lookup returns CDR1 SGHRS and CDR2 YFSETQ. V shed 4 bases and J shed 7 bases, with 20 bases lying between them. The CDR3 here is CASSALGRGKFEKLFF. For the CDR3, the DNA is TGCGCCAGCAGCGCCCTTGGGAGGGGGAAGTTTGAAAAACTGTTTTTT.

The gene calls are TRBV30 and TRBJ2-7; the match to TRBD2 covers 10 bases. CDR1 and CDR2 from the germline V gene are GTSNPN and SVGIG (reference sequence). The ends lost 1 base at V and 7 bases at J; junction bases unmatched: 10. This CDR3 is 15 amino acids long. The CDR3 loop is CAWSAGLAGAREQYF. The CDR3 DNA reads as TGTGCCTGGAGTGCGGGGCTAGCGGGAGCTCGGGAGCAGTACTTC.

The chain uses TRBV19 and TRBJ1-5; the D gene is possibly TRBD1 (5 bases). Trimming stripped 3 bases from V and 5 bases from J, with 17 bases between. The CDR3 has 16 residues. Germline V gene sequence: CDR1 LNHDA, CDR2 SQIVND (reference sequence). CDR3 loop: CASSMGRGFLDQPQHF. The DNA for the CDR3 is TGTGCCAGTAGTATGGGACGGGGGTTCCTCGATCAGCCCCAGCATTTT.

The chain has TRBV2 and TRBJ1-3; 9 nucleotides line up with TRBD1. CDR3 size: 14 residues. The V gene end was trimmed by 4 bases and the J gene end by 2 bases; junction bases not matched to a gene: 0. Germline V lookup: CDR1 SNHLY, CDR2 FYNNEI. The CDR3 region has the DNA TGTGCCAGCAGTGGACAGGGGGCTGGAAACACCATATATTTT. Translation: CASSGQGAGNTIYF.

The chain employs TRBV6-5 and TRBJ1-1; 9 nucleotides agree with TRBD1. V shed 6 bases, J shed 4 bases, and the junction held 3 bases outside the gene matches. CDR1 MNHEY and CDR2 SVGAGI come from the germline V gene. This CDR3 spans 13 amino acids. For the CDR3, the DNA is TGTGCCAGCAGGTGGACAGGGGCCACTGAAGCTTTCTTT. Amino acids: CASRWTGATEAFF.

The V call is TRBV3-1 (or the pseudogene TRBV3-2), the J call TRBJ1-2; possible D gene TRBD1, 5 bases. This CDR3 has 15 amino acids. V was shortened by 1 base and J by 5 bases, with 14 bases between the two germline ends. Germline V CDR1 and CDR2: LGHDT, YNNKEL (reference sequence). The CDR3 nucleotides read TGTGCCAGCAGCCAAGGGGGCGGGGAGGGTTATGGCTACACCTTC. Translating gives CASSQGGGEGYGYTF.